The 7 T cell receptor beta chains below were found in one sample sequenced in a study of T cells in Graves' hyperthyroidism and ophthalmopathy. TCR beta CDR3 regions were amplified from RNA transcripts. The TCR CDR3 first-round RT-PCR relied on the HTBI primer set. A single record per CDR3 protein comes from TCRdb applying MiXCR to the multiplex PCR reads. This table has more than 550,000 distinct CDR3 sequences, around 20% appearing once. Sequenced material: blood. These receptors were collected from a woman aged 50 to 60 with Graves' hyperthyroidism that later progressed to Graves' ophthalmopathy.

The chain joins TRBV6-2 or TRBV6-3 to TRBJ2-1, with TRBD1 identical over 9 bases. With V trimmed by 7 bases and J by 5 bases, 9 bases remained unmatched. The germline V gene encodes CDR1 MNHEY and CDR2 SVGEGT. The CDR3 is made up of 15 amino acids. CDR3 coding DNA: TGTGCCAGCACCAAGCCGGGACAGGGTCACAATGAGCAGTTCTTC. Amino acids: CASTKPGQGHNEQFF.

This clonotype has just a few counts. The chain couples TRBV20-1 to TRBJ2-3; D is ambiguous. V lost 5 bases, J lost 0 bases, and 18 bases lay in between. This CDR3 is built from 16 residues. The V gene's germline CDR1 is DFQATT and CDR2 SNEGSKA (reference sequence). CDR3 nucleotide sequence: TGCAGTGCTTCCAGCCCCGCCCCCCCTAGCACAGATACGCAGTATTTT. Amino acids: CSASSPAPPSTDTQYF.

The CDR3 loop is CAWSTGESSGNTIYF. CDR3 bases: TGTGCCTGGAGTACCGGGGAGAGCTCTGGAAACACCATATATTTT. J is TRBJ1-3 and V is TRBV30; D remains ambiguous. The ends were cut back, 2 bases at V and 0 bases at J, with 11 bases in the middle. The CDR3 loop spans 15 amino acids. The germline V gene encodes CDR1 GTSNPN and CDR2 SVGIG (reference sequence).

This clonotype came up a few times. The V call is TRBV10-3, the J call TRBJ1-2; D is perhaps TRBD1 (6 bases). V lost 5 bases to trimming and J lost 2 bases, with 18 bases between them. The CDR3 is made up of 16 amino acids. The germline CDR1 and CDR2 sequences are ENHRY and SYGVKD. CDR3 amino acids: CAISKQGYGDNYGYTF. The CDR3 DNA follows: TGTGCCATCAGTAAACAGGGTTACGGGGACAACTATGGCTACACCTTC.

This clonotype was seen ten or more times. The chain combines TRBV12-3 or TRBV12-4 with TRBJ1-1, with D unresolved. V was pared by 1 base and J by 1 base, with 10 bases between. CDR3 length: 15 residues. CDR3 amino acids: CASSLDPKGNTEAFF. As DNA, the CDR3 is TGTGCCAGCAGTTTAGACCCCAAGGGGAACACTGAAGCTTTCTTT.

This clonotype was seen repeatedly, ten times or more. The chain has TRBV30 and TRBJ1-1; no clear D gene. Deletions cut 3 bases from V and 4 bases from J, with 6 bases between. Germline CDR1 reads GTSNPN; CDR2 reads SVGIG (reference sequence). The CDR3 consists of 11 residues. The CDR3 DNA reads TGTGCCTGGAGGCGACCCACTGAAGCTTTCTTT. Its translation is CAWRRPTEAFF.

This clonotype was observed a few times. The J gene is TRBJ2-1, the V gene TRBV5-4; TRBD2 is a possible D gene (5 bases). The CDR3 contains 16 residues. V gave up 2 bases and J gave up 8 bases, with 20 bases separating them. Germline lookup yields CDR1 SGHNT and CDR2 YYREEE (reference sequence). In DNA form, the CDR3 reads TGTGCCAGCAGCTTAATGGAAGGGTATGAGGGCGATGAGCAGTTCTTC. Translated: CASSLMEGYEGDEQFF.